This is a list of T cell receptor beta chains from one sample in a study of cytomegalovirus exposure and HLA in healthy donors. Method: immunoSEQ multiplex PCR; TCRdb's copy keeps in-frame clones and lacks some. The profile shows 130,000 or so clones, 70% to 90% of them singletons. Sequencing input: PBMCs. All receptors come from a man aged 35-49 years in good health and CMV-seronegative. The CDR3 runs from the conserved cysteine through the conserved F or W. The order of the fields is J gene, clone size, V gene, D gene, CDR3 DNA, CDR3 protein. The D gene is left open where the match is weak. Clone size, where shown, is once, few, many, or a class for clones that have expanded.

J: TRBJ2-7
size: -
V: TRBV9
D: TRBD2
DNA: TGTGCCAGCAGCGTAGGGGAGGGCTCCTACGAGCAGTACTTC
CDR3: CASSVGEGSYEQYF

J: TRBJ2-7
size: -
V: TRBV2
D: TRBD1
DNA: TGTGCCAGCAGCGCCGGGACAGGTGCCTACGAGCAGTACTTC
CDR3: CASSAGTGAYEQYF

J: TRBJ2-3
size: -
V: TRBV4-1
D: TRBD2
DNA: TGCGCCAGCAGCCGGACTAGCGGGGGGGATACGCAGTATTTT
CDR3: CASSRTSGGDTQYF

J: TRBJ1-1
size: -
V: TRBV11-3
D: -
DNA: TGTGCCAGCAGCTTAGGGGGCGAGAACACTGAAGCTTTCTTT
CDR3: CASSLGGENTEAFF

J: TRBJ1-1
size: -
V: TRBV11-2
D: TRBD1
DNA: TGTGCCAGCAGCTTAGACGGGCAGGGGGTTTTGGACACTGAAGCTTTCTTT
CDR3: CASSLDGQGVLDTEAFF

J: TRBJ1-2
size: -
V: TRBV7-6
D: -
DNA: TGTGCCAGCAGCCCCCGGCAGGACTATGGCTACACCTTC
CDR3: CASSPRQDYGYTF

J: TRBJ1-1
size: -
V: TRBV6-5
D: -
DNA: TGTGCCAGCAGTTACTCGACGGGGGGCGAAGCTTTCTTT
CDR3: CASSYSTGGEAFF

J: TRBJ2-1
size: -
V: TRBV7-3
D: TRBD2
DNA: TGTGCCAGCAGCCCCTTGCCTACTAGCGGGAGAAGCAATGAGCAGTTCTTC
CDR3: CASSPLPTSGRSNEQFF

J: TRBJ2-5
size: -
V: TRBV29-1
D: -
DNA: TGCAGCGCCCCGGGCAGGGGTCGAGAGACCCAGTACTTC
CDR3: CSAPGRGRETQYF

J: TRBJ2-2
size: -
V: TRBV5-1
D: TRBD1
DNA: TGCGCCAGCAGCTCTTCCGGACAGGGGGATTTCGGGGAGCTGTTTTTT
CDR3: CASSSSGQGDFGELFF

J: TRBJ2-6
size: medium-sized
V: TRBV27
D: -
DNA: TGTGCCAGCAGCCCCGACAACTCTGGGGCCAACGTCCTGACTTTC
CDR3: CASSPDNSGANVLTF

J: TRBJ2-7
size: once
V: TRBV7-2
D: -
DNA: TGTGCCAGCAGCCTGTCCGGGTATAGCGGTTACGAGCAGTACTTC
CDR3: CASSLSGYSGYEQYF

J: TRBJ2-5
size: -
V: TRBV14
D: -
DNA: TGTGCCAGCAGCCCGGAAGAGACCCAGTACTTC
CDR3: CASSPEETQYF

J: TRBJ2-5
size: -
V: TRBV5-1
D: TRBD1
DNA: TGCGCCAGCAGCCCTGACAGGGCTGAGACCCAGTACTTC
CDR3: CASSPDRAETQYF

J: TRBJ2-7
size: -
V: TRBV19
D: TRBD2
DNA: TGTGCCAGTAGTATAACTAGCGGGAACGAGCAGTACTTC
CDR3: CASSITSGNEQYF

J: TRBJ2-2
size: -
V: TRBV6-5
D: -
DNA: TGTGCCAGCAGCACAGGGTTAGAAACCGGGGAGCTGTTTTTT
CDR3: CASSTGLETGELFF

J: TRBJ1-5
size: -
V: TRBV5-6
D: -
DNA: TGTGCCACCTCATACATACCGTATAGCAATCAGCCCCAGCATTTT
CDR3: CATSYIPYSNQPQHF